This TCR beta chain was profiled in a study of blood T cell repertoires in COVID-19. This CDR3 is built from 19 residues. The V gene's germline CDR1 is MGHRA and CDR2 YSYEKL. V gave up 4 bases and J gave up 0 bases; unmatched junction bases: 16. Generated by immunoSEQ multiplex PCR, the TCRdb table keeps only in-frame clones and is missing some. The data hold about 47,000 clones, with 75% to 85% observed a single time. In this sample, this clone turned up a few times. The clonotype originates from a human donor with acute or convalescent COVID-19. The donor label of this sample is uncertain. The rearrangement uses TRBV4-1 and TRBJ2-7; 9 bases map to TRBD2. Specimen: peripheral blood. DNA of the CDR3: TGCGCCAGCAGCCTCGATCTACTAGCGGGTGTGGGCACCTCCTACGAGCAGTACTTC. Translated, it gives CASSLDLLAGVGTSYEQYF.